A single sample is the source of the 22 T cell receptor beta chains below, sequenced in a study of shared clonotypes between healthy human individuals. The assay was immunoSEQ multiplex PCR, and TCRdb's table has in-frame clones only and misses some. The table has approximately 1.5 million clones, 98% seen once; the top ten hold about 0.35%. The sequenced sample was naive CD4+ T cells sorted from blood. The subset here: CD45RA+ positively selected. The receptors derive from a man younger than 40 in good health.

The chain employs TRBV5-6 and TRBJ2-2, with D unclear. The CDR3 has 15 amino acids. V was cut by 2 bases and J by 4 bases, with 12 bases left in between. Germline values: CDR1 SGHDT, CDR2 YYEEEE. The CDR3 spells CASSFVPRGTGELFF. CDR3 nucleotides: TGTGCCAGCAGCTTCGTCCCGCGAGGCACCGGGGAGCTGTTTTTT.

J is TRBJ1-1 and V is TRBV14, with 7 bases identical to TRBD1. Germline assignment: CDR1 SGHDN and CDR2 FVKESK. The CDR3 covers 19 residues. V gave up 4 bases and J gave up 0 bases; unmatched junction bases: 17. This CDR3 reads CASSPFSARDSLMNTEAFF. CDR3 sequence (DNA): TGTGCCAGCAGCCCATTCTCGGCCCGGGACAGTTTAATGAACACTGAAGCTTTCTTT.

In regard to this clone: The sample carries other DNA sequences with the same CDR3. This chain links TRBV28 with TRBJ2-3; D tentatively reads TRBD1 or TRBD2 (5 bases each). The CDR3 is 13 residues long. Trimming left V 6 bases short and J 0 bases short, with 7 bases between. CDR1 MDHEN and CDR2 SYDVKM come from the germline V gene. CDR3 sequence: CASSRDSTDTQYF. In DNA form, the CDR3 reads TGTGCCAGCAGCAGGGACAGCACAGATACGCAGTATTTT.

V and J are TRBV25-1 and TRBJ2-1, with TRBD1 identical over 7 bases. The CDR3 covers 13 residues. Per germline, CDR1 MGHDK and CDR2 SYGVNS. The V segment lost 7 bases and the J segment 5 bases; nucleotides outside the gene matches: 5. CDR3 protein: CASNGQVNNEQFF. In DNA, the CDR3 is TGTGCCAGCAACGGACAGGTTAACAATGAGCAGTTCTTC.

With respect to this clone: At the DNA level, this CDR3 is encoded by other sequences in the same sample as well. This chain links TRBV5-1 with TRBJ1-1; 7 nucleotides align to TRBD1. Germline V gene data show CDR1 as SGHRS and CDR2 as YFSETQ. The CDR3 has 13 residues. Losses at the gene ends were 4 bases for V and 3 bases for J; bases not matched to a gene: 3. The CDR3 nucleotides read TGCGCCAGCAGCCTCAGGGGGGACACTGAAGCTTTCTTT. Its translation is CASSLRGDTEAFF.

The V and J genes are TRBV11-2 and TRBJ2-3; D is unresolved. The CDR3 is 11 residues long. Looked up from germline, CDR1 is SGHAT and CDR2 is FQNNGV. V shed 2 bases and J shed 12 bases, with 9 bases lying between them. Written as DNA, the CDR3 is TGTGCCAGCAGCTTATGGGATAGTCAGTATTTT. This gives the protein CASSLWDSQYF.

The chain couples TRBV15 to TRBJ2-7; D remains unclear. The CDR3 runs to 15 residues. From germline, CDR1 is LNHNV and CDR2 YYDKDF (reference sequence). The germline V and J ends were trimmed by 0 bases and 6 bases, with 15 bases remaining between them. Here the CDR3 reads CATSRDISPVGEQYF. The CDR3 nucleotides are TGTGCCACCAGCAGAGATATTAGCCCAGTTGGCGAGCAGTACTTC.

The genes are TRBV29-1 and TRBJ2-3; possible D gene TRBD2, 5 bases. The CDR3 is 14 amino acids. V was cut by 7 bases and J by 6 bases, with 20 bases left in between. The germline V gene has CDR1 SQVTM and CDR2 ANQGSEA. CDR3 DNA: TGCAGCGCCTATGAGGACTCAAACGTGGATACGCAGTATTTT. Translated, it gives CSAYEDSNVDTQYF.

The V and J genes are TRBV25-1 and TRBJ1-4, with D perhaps matching TRBD1 (5 bases). Germline lookup yields CDR1 MGHDK and CDR2 SYGVNS. V lost 4 bases to trimming and J lost 12 bases, with 9 bases between them. The CDR3 runs to 11 residues. The CDR3 DNA sequence: TGTGCCAGCAGTGGGTTGGGGGAACTGTTTTTT. This encodes CASSGLGELFF.

The V gene is TRBV4-3, the J gene TRBJ1-1; no clear D gene. V was pared by 0 bases and J by 4 bases, with 9 bases between. The CDR3 sequence is 14 residues long. The germline gives CDR1 LGHNA, CDR2 YSLEER. The CDR3 DNA follows: TGCGCCAGCAGCCAAGAAGCCGCGGGCACTGAAGCTTTCTTT. Protein product: CASSQEAAGTEAFF.

The chain employs TRBV6-6 and TRBJ1-2, with 7 bases lining up with TRBD1. The V gene end was trimmed by 6 bases and the J gene end by 8 bases; junction bases not matched to a gene: 15. Per the germline V gene, CDR1 is MNHNY and CDR2 is SVGAGI (reference sequence). The CDR3 spans 15 residues. CDR3 loop: CASRGQAIHRIGYTF. The CDR3 region has the DNA TGTGCCAGCAGAGGACAGGCAATTCACCGGATAGGCTACACCTTC.

This sequence joins TRBV4-3 and TRBJ2-3; 9 positions match TRBD2. CDR3 length: 19 residues. Germline CDR1 reads LGHNA; CDR2 reads YSLEER. With 0 bases clipped from V and 5 bases from J, the junction kept 15 bases outside the gene matches. For the CDR3, the DNA is TGCGCCAGCAGCCAAGAGTCACTAGCGGGTTCCCAGGGCCGAGATACGCAGTATTTT. Its protein is CASSQESLAGSQGRDTQYF.

Regarding this clone: Other DNA sequences within the sample encode an identical CDR3. This chain joins TRBV5-1 and TRBJ2-5, with a tentative D call TRBD2 (6 bases). Germline CDR1 is SGHRS and CDR2 is YFSETQ. The germline V and J ends were trimmed by 4 bases and 2 bases, with 12 bases remaining between them. The CDR3 is made up of 14 amino acids. CDR3 in amino acids: CASSPGLVQETQYF. The CDR3 DNA follows: TGCGCCAGCAGCCCGGGACTGGTTCAAGAGACCCAGTACTTC.

The rearrangement uses TRBV29-1 and TRBJ1-4; D unclear. Between the trimmed V and J ends, which lost 4 bases and 4 bases, there was a span of 10 bases. The germline V gene has CDR1 SQVTM and CDR2 ANQGSEA. The CDR3 spans 13 residues. The CDR3 here is CSVVVQNNEKLFF. In DNA form, the CDR3 reads TGCAGCGTTGTAGTTCAGAATAATGAAAAACTGTTTTTT.

This chain connects TRBV10-3 to TRBJ2-1; maybe TRBD2 (6 bases). CDR1 is ENHRY and CDR2 is SYGVKD in the germline V gene. The CDR3 totals 15 residues. The V end was cut by 11 bases, the J end by 0 bases, with 17 bases between. CDR3 amino acids: CAVQTSLSSYNEQFF. The CDR3 DNA is TGTGCCGTACAAACTAGCCTGAGCTCCTACAATGAGCAGTTCTTC.

V usage is TRBV4-1 and J usage is TRBJ1-3; D gene unclear. CDR3 length: 16 residues. V gave up 4 bases and J gave up 0 bases, with 13 bases separating them. The germline gives CDR1 MGHRA, CDR2 YSYEKL. In DNA form, the CDR3 reads TGCGCCAGCAGCCTCATGGGTAGGGTCTCTGGAAACACCATATATTTT. Encoded protein: CASSLMGRVSGNTIYF.

The genes are TRBV5-1 and TRBJ2-2; maybe TRBD1 (6 bases). This CDR3 is built from 15 residues. Germline V gene lookup returns CDR1 SGHRS and CDR2 YFSETQ. V lost 4 bases and J 5 bases, leaving 15 bases between the germline ends. The CDR3, as DNA: TGCGCCAGCAGCCCAGGGACACCTAGGACCGGGGAGCTGTTTTTT. Translating it yields CASSPGTPRTGELFF.

CDR3 DNA: TGTGCCAGCAGCTCTCGGACAGTTGACACTGAAGCTTTCTTT. Translation: CASSSRTVDTEAFF. V and J are TRBV7-9 and TRBJ1-1; perhaps TRBD1 as D (6 bases). Germline CDR1 is SEHNR and CDR2 is FQNEAQ (reference sequence). V lost 4 bases to trimming and J lost 3 bases, with 12 bases between them. The CDR3 has 14 residues.

V gene TRBV7-3 combines with J gene TRBJ1-2; D remains unclear. V was pared by 3 bases and J by 0 bases, with 5 bases between. Germline V gene lookup returns CDR1 SGHTA and CDR2 FQGTGA. CDR3 length: 13 amino acids. The CDR3 region has the DNA TGTGCCAGCAGCTTCAGCGCTAACTATGGCTACACCTTC. Translating it yields CASSFSANYGYTF.

For this clone: Different DNA sequences within this sample yield the same CDR3. The rearrangement joins TRBV19 to TRBJ1-5; no reliable D call. The V gene lost 2 bases and the J gene lost 4 bases, with 3 bases spanning the gap. Germline V gene sequence: CDR1 LNHDA, CDR2 SQIVND (reference sequence). The CDR3 is made up of 12 amino acids. The CDR3 sequence is CASSIRNQPQHF. CDR3 nucleotide sequence: TGTGCCAGTAGTATACGAAATCAGCCCCAGCATTTT.

As for this clone: In the same sample, other DNA sequences code for this CDR3. The rearrangement links TRBV5-1 to TRBJ2-7, with no clear D. CDR1 and CDR2 (germline): SGHRS, YFSETQ. The V end was cut by 0 bases, the J end by 1 base, with 8 bases between. The CDR3 runs 14 residues. The CDR3 is CASSLVAGSYEQYF. CDR3 in DNA: TGCGCCAGCAGCTTGGTCGCCGGGTCCTACGAGCAGTACTTC.

V gene TRBV9 combines with J gene TRBJ2-1; D not certain. Germline V gene lookup returns CDR1 SGDLS and CDR2 YYNGEE. The CDR3 has 13 residues. V was pared by 0 bases and J by 9 bases, with 10 bases between. This CDR3 reads CASSVEEGREQFF. CDR3 nucleotides: TGTGCCAGCAGCGTAGAAGAAGGTCGTGAGCAGTTCTTC.